This T cell receptor (beta chain) stems from a study of CD8+CD57+ T cells in acquired aplastic anemia. Study results and limitations: Nearly 30 was the count of CD8+ CDR3 sequences that patients shared with controls.

The use of genomic DNA as template underpinned the TCR beta VDJ and CDR3 profiling. TCRdb re-called the reads with MiXCR, one entry per CDR3 protein. Of 150,000 to 200,000 distinct CDR3 sequences in the sample, 55% to 70% were seen once. This clonotype was counted a few times. The antigen is not known. The receptor was isolated from a human donor with severe aplastic anemia or a healthy control (not recorded which). Sequenced sample: sorted CD4+, CD8+, or CD8+CD57+ T cells (not recorded which) from PBMCs.

The CDR3 sequence: CASSRFQGSTAYGYTF. The CDR3 DNA sequence: TGTGCCAGCAGTCGATTTCAAGGGAGTACAGCTTACGGCTACACCTTC. The V call is TRBV2, the J call TRBJ1-2; D is undetermined. The CDR3 has 16 amino acids. Germline values: CDR1 SNHLY, CDR2 FYNNEI. Trimming left V 5 bases short and J 8 bases short, with 24 bases between.